This T cell receptor (beta chain) emerged from a study of T cells in Graves' hyperthyroidism and ophthalmopathy. RNA transcripts were the template for amplifying TCR beta CDR3 regions. RT-PCR in the first round (using the HTBI primer set) targeted the TCR CDR3. Via MiXCR, TCRdb re-called the multiplex PCR reads, giving one row per CDR3 protein. The sample includes fewer than 750,000 distinct CDR3 sequences, 40% to 55% seen only once; the top ten take about 8.3%. This TCR came from a woman aged 18-29 years with Graves' hyperthyroidism. The specimen was peripheral blood or thyroid tissue (not recorded which).

CDR3 protein: CATTGGEGTEAFF. The DNA for the CDR3 is TGTGCCACCACGGGGGGGGAGGGCACTGAAGCTTTCTTT. V usage is TRBV18 and J usage is TRBJ1-1; a weak D match, TRBD1 (5 bases). V was cut by 10 bases and J by 4 bases, with 16 bases left in between. The CDR3 spans 13 residues. CDR1 is KGHSH, CDR2 LQKENI, per germline.